This T cell receptor (beta chain) was identified during a study of blood T cell repertoires in COVID-19. The data were produced by immunoSEQ multiplex PCR, yet TCRdb's version contains in-frame clones alone and is incomplete. The sample lists about 240,000 clones; under 90% were seen once. V dropped 0 bases and J dropped 4 bases, with 9 bases sitting between them. In germline, CDR1 is SGHVS, CDR2 FQNEAQ. The CDR3 is made up of 14 amino acids. This clone occurred many times. V is TRBV7-8 and J is TRBJ1-1; D is unresolved. The sequence came from a woman aged 40 to 50 who had been exposed to COVID-19. Sequenced input: PBMCs or T cells enriched from blood (not recorded which). CDR3 sequence: CASSLALGGTEAFF. DNA of the CDR3: TGTGCCAGCAGCTTAGCGCTGGGAGGCACTGAAGCTTTCTTT.